This passage covers 6 T cell receptor beta chains from one sample sequenced in a study of metastatic and nonmetastatic thyroid tumors. Via MiXCR, TCRdb re-called the PCR reads. The table shows 30,000 to 40,000 clones, with roughly 15% occurring only once. Patients had received no treatment of any kind before thyroid surgery. Material for sequencing was blood. Source of these receptors: a female donor with papillary thyroid cancer or a benign thyroid nodule (not recorded which). Some clones in this sample may be carry-over from other donors' samples.

The V call is TRBV7-2, the J call TRBJ2-7; 9 bases match TRBD2. Germline V gene lookup returns CDR1 SGHTA and CDR2 FQGNSA. The CDR3 is made up of 14 amino acids. V trimming: 5 bases; J trimming: 0 bases; junction bases outside the gene matches: 2. This CDR3 is CASSTTSGSYEQYF. In nucleotides, the CDR3 is TGTGCCAGCAGCACGACTAGCGGCTCCTACGAGCAGTACTTC.

As for this clone: Compared with germline, one end of the junction differs, possibly owing to a read error. The chain is built from TRBV5-4 and TRBJ2-5, with 8 positions matching TRBD2. Per the germline V gene, CDR1 is SGHNT and CDR2 is YYREEE (reference sequence). This CDR3 spans 16 amino acids. As DNA, the CDR3 is TGTTCCAGCAGCTTGATGGTGTCGGGAGGGCTTGAGACCCATTACTTC. The encoded protein is CSSSLMVSGGLETHYF. The whole variable domain, remainder taken from reference TRBV5-4 and TRBJ2-5, is ETGVTQSPTHLIKTRGQQVTLRCSSQSGHNTVSWYQQALGQGPQFIFQYYREEENGRGNFPPRFSGLQFPNYSSELNVNALELDDSALYLCSSSLMVSGGLETHYFGPGTRLLVL.

The chain is built from TRBV10-3 and TRBJ2-7; D could derive from TRBD1 or TRBD2 (6 bases each). V lost 4 bases and J 1 base, leaving 11 bases between the germline ends. The CDR3 consists of 14 residues. Germline CDR1 ENHRY, CDR2 SYGVKD. As DNA, the CDR3 is TGTGCCATCAGTGGGGGGGACACATCCTACGAGCAGTACTTC. Amino acids: CAISGGDTSYEQYF.

This clone was seen at least ten times. V is TRBV6-2 or TRBV6-3 and J is TRBJ2-4; D gene ambiguous. This CDR3 has 14 amino acids. Germline V lookup: CDR1 MNHEY, CDR2 SVGEGT. The ends were cut back, 6 bases at V and 2 bases at J, with 11 bases in the middle. The CDR3: CASSPVDTKNIQYF. The CDR3 DNA reads as TGTGCCAGCAGCCCTGTTGACACCAAAAACATTCAGTACTTC.

This clone occurred many times. CDR3 nucleotide sequence: TGTGCCAGCACGTCGAGCTCCTATAATTCACCCCTCCACTTT. Translated, it gives CASTSSSYNSPLHF. V usage is TRBV13 and J usage is TRBJ1-6; the D is unclear. The V gene's germline CDR1 is PRHDT and CDR2 FYEKMQ (reference sequence). This CDR3 contains 14 residues. V dropped 7 bases and J dropped 0 bases, with 7 bases sitting between them.

This clone has only a few counts. The junction differs from germline at one of its ends, possibly a read error. The chain is built from TRBV28 and TRBJ2-7, with 7 bases aligning to TRBD2. The CDR3 loop spans 16 amino acids. Germline V gene data show CDR1 as MDHEN and CDR2 as SYDVKM. CDR3: CDSRRHSSGRAYEQYF. The CDR3 bases are TGTGACAGCAGGAGGCACTCTAGCGGTCGGGCCTACGAGCAGTACTTC.